The 22 T cell receptor beta chains below come from one sample, sequenced in a study of T cells in Graves' hyperthyroidism and ophthalmopathy. The investigators amplified TCR beta CDR3 regions from RNA transcripts. The HTBI set primed first-round TCR CDR3 RT-PCR. TCRdb itself ran the multiplex PCR reads through MiXCR, one entry per CDR3 protein. Of 550,000 to 700,000 distinct CDR3 sequences listed, 46% were seen once; the top ten hold 15% to 20%. The sequencing sample was made of peripheral blood or thyroid tissue (not recorded which). These receptors were collected from an adult woman with Graves' disease, either hyperthyroidism or ophthalmopathy (not recorded which).

This clonotype was seen at least ten times. The chain links TRBV30 to TRBJ1-5, with 7 bases identical to TRBD1. CDR3 size: 13 residues. The junction had 2 bases not matched to a gene; V was cut back by 1 base and J by 5 bases. Germline values: CDR1 GTSNPN, CDR2 SVGIG (reference sequence). The CDR3 region has the DNA TGTGCCTGGAGTGGACAGGGAGATCAGCCCCAGCATTTT. Amino acids: CAWSGQGDQPQHF.

V and J are TRBV15 and TRBJ2-7; the D gene is possibly TRBD1 (6 bases). Germline CDR1 is LNHNV and CDR2 is YYDKDF (reference sequence). This CDR3 has 14 amino acids. The V gene lost 0 bases and the J gene lost 6 bases, with 12 bases spanning the gap. The CDR3 nucleotides are TGTGCCACCAGCAGAGATCTAGACAGGTGCGAGCAGTACTTC. It encodes CATSRDLDRCEQYF.

This clonotype was detected once. The genes are TRBV5-1 and TRBJ2-3; D remains unclear. V gave up 2 bases and J gave up 2 bases, with 12 bases separating them. The length of the CDR3 is 15 residues. Germline assignment: CDR1 SGHRS and CDR2 YFSETQ. This CDR3 reads CASSFGQAITDTQYF. Here the CDR3 DNA reads TGCGCCAGCAGCTTTGGTCAAGCGATCACAGATACGCAGTATTTT.

The rearrangement joins TRBV19 to TRBJ1-5; TRBD1 agrees at 7 bases. Germline V gives CDR1 LNHDA, CDR2 SQIVND (reference sequence). The length of the CDR3 is 16 residues. The junction had 9 bases not matched to a gene; V was cut back by 4 bases and J by 3 bases. As DNA, the CDR3 is TGTGCCAGTAGTAACAGGGGTGGGTCCTTCAATCAGCCCCAGCATTTT. Amino acids: CASSNRGGSFNQPQHF.

This clonotype was seen at least ten times. The chain is built from TRBV4-2 and TRBJ1-3; no clear D gene. V was shortened by 1 base and J by 7 bases, with 11 bases between the two germline ends. Germline CDR1 reads LGHNA; CDR2 reads YNFKEQ. CDR3 length: 14 residues. This CDR3 is CASSQAFGRNTIYF. CDR3 sequence (DNA): TGTGCCAGCAGCCAAGCTTTCGGGAGGAACACCATATATTTT.

This clonotype appeared many times. The chain combines TRBV5-4 with TRBJ2-7, with 7 bases fitting TRBD2. Germline loops: CDR1 SGHNT, CDR2 YYREEE (reference sequence). The junction had 8 bases not matched to a gene; V was cut back by 5 bases and J by 0 bases. The CDR3 sequence is 15 residues long. In DNA, the CDR3 is TGTGCCAGCAGTCCGCGGAAGCGGGGCTCCTACGAGCAGTACTTC. Protein: CASSPRKRGSYEQYF.

The V gene is TRBV29-1, the J gene TRBJ1-3; D not certain. Trimming shortened V by 8 bases and J by 4 bases, and 9 bases separated the two germline ends. Germline assignment: CDR1 SQVTM and CDR2 ANQGSEA. This CDR3 spans 11 amino acids. CDR3 in DNA: TGCAGCTTAAGAATGGGAAACACCATATATTTT. The encoded protein is CSLRMGNTIYF.

This clonotype was seen repeatedly, ten times or more. The J gene is TRBJ2-7, the V gene TRBV19, with a weak D call TRBD1 (5 bases). The CDR3 is 13 amino acids. From germline, CDR1 is LNHDA and CDR2 SQIVND (reference sequence). V lost 3 bases to trimming and J lost 3 bases, with 9 bases between them. CDR3 DNA: TGTGCCAGTAGTATGGGGCATTACTACGAGCAGTACTTC. It codes for CASSMGHYYEQYF. Full variable domain (missing parts from reference TRBV19 and TRBJ2-7): DGGITQSPKYLFRKEGQNVTLSCEQNLNHDAMYWYRQDPGQGLRLIYYSQIVNDFQKGDIAEGYSVSREKKESFPLTVTSAQKNPTAFYLCASSMGHYYEQYFGPGTRLTVT.

This clonotype was counted many times. The rearrangement joins TRBV5-8 to TRBJ2-5; D ambiguous. Trimming cost V 4 bases and J 5 bases, with 15 bases left between them. The V gene's germline CDR1 is SGHTS and CDR2 YDEGEE. The CDR3 is 14 residues long. This chain's CDR3 is CASSPVGPRETQYF. The CDR3 DNA follows: TGTGCCAGCAGCCCGGTTGGACCCCGGGAGACCCAGTACTTC.

This clonotype has only a few counts. The rearrangement joins TRBV24-1 to TRBJ2-1; no reliable D call. CDR1 and CDR2 (germline): KGHDR, SFDVKD. Trimming removed 5 bases from V and 3 bases from J, with 7 bases in between. The CDR3 runs to 13 residues. This CDR3 reads CATSVGSYNEQFF. The CDR3 bases are TGTGCCACCAGTGTTGGCAGCTACAATGAGCAGTTCTTC.

The chain uses TRBV20-1 and TRBJ1-2; D is unclear. The germline V gene has CDR1 DFQATT and CDR2 SNEGSKA (reference sequence). This CDR3 spans 13 amino acids. V lost 6 bases and J lost 0, with 11 bases in between. The CDR3: CSAHISPNYGYTF. CDR3 nucleotide sequence: TGCAGTGCGCACATCTCCCCTAACTATGGCTACACCTTC.

In its sample, this clonotype was seen many times. The gene calls are TRBV27 and TRBJ2-2; D is unresolved. The CDR3 has 13 amino acids. V lost 5 bases, J lost 5 bases, and 9 bases lay in between. Germline values: CDR1 MNHEY, CDR2 SMNVEV (reference sequence). In nucleotides, the CDR3 is TGTGCCAGCAGTATTCTAGGTACCGGGGAGCTGTTTTTT. Translating gives CASSILGTGELFF.

The V and J genes are TRBV20-1 and TRBJ1-6; possibly TRBD1 for D (5 bases). V lost 4 bases, J lost 10 bases, and 8 bases lay in between. The V gene's germline CDR1 is DFQATT and CDR2 SNEGSKA (reference sequence). CDR3 length equals 11 residues. CDR3 bases: TGCAGTGCTATCCAGGGCTCACCCCTCCACTTT. Encoded protein: CSAIQGSPLHF.

This clonotype was detected many times. The chain links TRBV20-1 to TRBJ2-5; unclear D gene. Germline V gives CDR1 DFQATT, CDR2 SNEGSKA (reference sequence). The CDR3 sequence is 14 residues long. V was shortened by 0 bases and J by 0 bases, with 8 bases between the two germline ends. The CDR3 nucleotides are TGCAGTGCTAGAGATGGGGAATACCAAGAGACCCAGTACTTC. It translates to CSARDGEYQETQYF.

This clonotype came up a few times. The chain carries TRBV10-3 and TRBJ1-2, with D unclear. V lost 9 bases and J lost 3, with 17 bases in between. This CDR3 region has 14 residues. The germline CDR1 and CDR2 sequences are ENHRY and SYGVKD. The CDR3 region is CAIASSLKDYGYTF. CDR3 coding DNA: TGTGCCATTGCCAGCAGCTTGAAGGACTATGGCTACACCTTC.

This clonotype was counted a single time. The chain is built from TRBV7-3 and TRBJ1-2; 10 nucleotides line up with TRBD1. The CDR3 has 16 residues. Looked up from germline, CDR1 is SGHTA and CDR2 is FQGTGA. Trimming took 5 bases from V and 9 from J; bases not matched to a gene: 15. The CDR3 region has the DNA TGTGCCAGCAGCCGCCCGGAGGGACAGGGGTTTTCGAGCTACACCTTC. Protein sequence: CASSRPEGQGFSSYTF.

V is TRBV25-1 and J is TRBJ2-2; the match to TRBD1 covers 7 bases. The CDR3 runs to 15 residues. Trimming at V came to 5 bases and at J to 3 bases, leaving 6 bases not matched to a gene. Germline-derived CDR1 and CDR2 are MGHDK and SYGVNS. The CDR3 spells CASSLRDRHTGELFF. Here the CDR3 DNA reads TGTGCCAGCAGTCTCCGGGACAGACACACCGGGGAGCTGTTTTTT.

The rearrangement uses TRBV14 and TRBJ2-2; D is possibly TRBD1 or TRBD2 (5 bases each). This CDR3 has 14 amino acids. V was cut by 1 base and J by 5 bases, with 8 bases left in between. Germline V lookup: CDR1 SGHDN, CDR2 FVKESK. The CDR3 here is CASSQVWGTGELFF. The DNA for the CDR3 is TGTGCCAGCAGCCAAGTATGGGGGACCGGGGAGCTGTTTTTT. The full variable domain, in which reference TRBV14 and TRBJ2-2 provide the parts outside the CDR3, is EAGVTQFPSHSVIEKGQTVTLRCDPISGHDNLYWYRRVMGKEIKFLLHFVKESKQDESGMPNNRFLAERTGGTYSTLKVQPAELEDSGVYFCASSQVWGTGELFFGEGSRLTVL.

This clonotype was detected ten times or more. CDR3 residues: CSVVGLSTEETQYF. CDR3 DNA sequence: TGCAGCGTTGTAGGGCTCTCAACGGAAGAGACCCAGTACTTC. The V gene is TRBV29-1, the J gene TRBJ2-5; no definite D call. Trimming pared 4 bases from V and 3 bases from J, leaving 15 bases between. CDR3 length equals 14 residues. Germline V gives CDR1 SQVTM, CDR2 ANQGSEA. The complete variable domain, with remaining parts taken from reference TRBV29-1 and TRBJ2-5, reads SAVISQKPSRDICQRGTSLTIQCQVDSQVTMMFWYRQQPGQSLTLIATANQGSEATYESGFVIDKFPISRPNLTFSTLTVSNMSPEDSSIYLCSVVGLSTEETQYFGPGTRLLVL.

The sample holds many counts of this clonotype. This chain uses TRBV5-1 with TRBJ1-6; possible D gene TRBD1, 5 bases. CDR3 length equals 14 residues. Germline CDR1 is SGHRS and CDR2 is YFSETQ. Trimming took 7 bases from V and 5 from J, leaving 13 bases between them. CDR3 sequence reads: CASRGGTDNSPLHF. The DNA for the CDR3 is TGCGCCAGCCGCGGAGGGACCGATAATTCACCCCTCCACTTT.

This clonotype was counted at least ten times. This chain joins TRBV7-2 and TRBJ1-1, with D perhaps TRBD1 (5 bases). This CDR3 is 12 amino acids long. CDR1 and CDR2 from the germline V gene are SGHTA and FQGNSA. Trimming removed 4 bases at V and 5 bases at J, with 8 bases between. The CDR3 DNA reads as TGTGCCAGCAGCTCGGGGCTTACTGAAGCTTTCTTT. This sequence encodes CASSSGLTEAFF.

The sample holds many counts of this clonotype. The gene calls are TRBV5-1 and TRBJ2-5; tentatively, D is TRBD2 (5 bases). In germline, CDR1 is SGHRS, CDR2 YFSETQ. The CDR3 covers 14 residues. V lost 2 bases and J lost 2, with 10 bases in between. The CDR3 loop is CASSFRTSQETQYF. CDR3 DNA: TGCGCCAGCAGCTTTCGCACTAGTCAAGAGACCCAGTACTTC.